This T cell receptor beta chain was recovered during a study of T cell responses to AZD1222 COVID-19 vaccine. Study context: Second-dose intervals near 4 or 12 weeks were combined.

About this clone itself: Its cognate antigen is unknown.

CDR1 is SGDLS and CDR2 is YYNGEE in the germline V gene. This CDR3 contains 16 residues. The J segment lost 8 bases and the V segment lost 4 bases, leaving 12 bases of the junction unmatched. Overall study results and limits: The sample set comprised mostly white British donors with more females, and clonal diversity was possibly underestimated.

Repertoires were generated with immunoSEQ multiplex PCR, while TCRdb's copy carries only in-frame clones and drops some. The data show approximately 190,000 clones, 90% to 95% seen once. This TCR came from an adult in good health. Sample: peripheral blood, taken on day 0 of AZD1222 vaccination. The chain combines TRBV9 with TRBJ2-1, with TRBD2 identical over 10 bases. The CDR3 here is CASSSRLAGGVDEQFF. The DNA for the CDR3 is TGTGCCAGCAGCTCCCGACTAGCGGGCGGGGTCGATGAGCAGTTCTTC. Based on the CDR3 plus reference TRBV9 and TRBJ2-1, the full variable domain is DSGVTQTPKHLITATGQRVTLRCSPRSGDLSVYWYQQSLDQGLQFLIQYYNGEERAKGNILERFSAQQFPDLHSELNLSSLELGDSALYFCASSSRLAGGVDEQFFGPGTRLTVL.